This passage covers 15 T cell receptor beta chains from one sample sequenced in a study of vaccination and CD4 T cells after COVID-19. The antigens for these receptors are not known. The study sequenced cultured CD4+ T cell DNA using the Oncomine TCR Beta short-read assay. Using its own MiXCR run on the PCR reads, TCRdb lists one record per CDR3 protein. There are under 15,000 distinct CDR3 sequences in the sample; approximately 59% occur only once, and about an eighth lies in the top ten. The treatment here: approximately 9-day PBMC culture with coronavirus spike peptide pools or control peptides (ViraFEST assay). The sequencing input was CD4+ T cells from blood, cultured in vitro. The receptors stem from a human donor who had recovered from COVID-19.

The rearrangement uses TRBV7-9 and TRBJ2-7, with 8 bases lining up with TRBD1. J was trimmed by 6 bases and V by 5 bases; bases with no gene match: 3. CDR1 and CDR2 (germline): SEHNR, FQNEAQ (reference sequence). The CDR3 spans 12 residues. The CDR3 DNA is TGTGCCAGCAGCCAGACAGGGGTCGAGCAGTACTTC. Amino acid sequence: CASSQTGVEQYF.

The V and J genes are TRBV6-5 and TRBJ1-1; perhaps TRBD1 as D (5 bases). This CDR3 contains 13 residues. Trimming stripped 2 bases from V and 11 bases from J, with 15 bases between. CDR1 and CDR2 (germline): MNHEY, SVGAGI. The CDR3 sequence: CASSYAGRGGAFF. The CDR3 DNA reads TGTGCCAGCAGTTACGCAGGGCGAGGTGGTGCTTTCTTT.

The rearrangement links TRBV5-1 to TRBJ2-7; D remains ambiguous. V dropped 1 base and J dropped 1 base, with 6 bases sitting between them. The germline CDR1 and CDR2 sequences are SGHRS and YFSETQ. This CDR3 region has 13 residues. CDR3 nucleotide sequence: TGCGCCAGCAGCTTGCACAGTTCCTACGAGCAGTACTTC. Protein sequence: CASSLHSSYEQYF.

This chain connects TRBV20-1 to TRBJ2-7, with 12 bases fitting TRBD1. The CDR3 contains 14 residues. The V gene end was trimmed by 6 bases and the J gene end by 4 bases; junction bases not matched to a gene: 7. CDR1 and CDR2 from the germline V gene are DFQATT and SNEGSKA (reference sequence). The CDR3 loop is CSANPGQGAYEQYF. The CDR3, as DNA: TGCAGTGCAAACCCGGGACAGGGGGCATACGAGCAGTACTTC.

The chain joins TRBV28 to TRBJ2-7, with 7 nucleotides matching TRBD1. Trimming removed 6 bases from V and 2 bases from J; junction bases left unmatched: 7. Germline V CDR1 and CDR2: MDHEN, SYDVKM. The CDR3 sequence is 14 residues long. CDR3 DNA sequence: TGTGCCAGCAGCCCACGGACAGGACCCTACGAGCAGTACTTC. Protein: CASSPRTGPYEQYF.

This clonotype was found a few times. This rearrangement joins TRBV20-1 to TRBJ2-1; a possible D gene is TRBD1 (5 bases). Germline V CDR1 and CDR2: DFQATT, SNEGSKA (reference sequence). CDR3 length equals 14 residues. V was cut by 0 bases and J by 9 bases, with 15 bases left in between. CDR3 sequence reads: CSARDLGRVTEQFF. In nucleotides, the CDR3 is TGCAGTGCTAGAGATCTCGGCAGGGTGACTGAGCAGTTCTTC.

This clonotype has more than one count but fewer than ten. The chain uses TRBV7-2 and TRBJ2-3, with TRBD1 as a possible D gene (6 bases). The V gene's germline CDR1 is SGHTA and CDR2 FQGNSA. CDR3 length: 16 residues. Trimming left V 1 base short and J 1 base short, with 12 bases between. The CDR3 sequence: CASSLVGAGGTDTQYF. Here the CDR3 DNA reads TGTGCCAGCAGCTTAGTTGGGGCAGGGGGCACAGATACGCAGTATTTT.

This chain links TRBV5-1 with TRBJ2-7; D may be TRBD2 (6 bases). The germline V gene encodes CDR1 SGHRS and CDR2 YFSETQ. The germline V and J ends were trimmed by 5 bases and 7 bases, with 19 bases remaining between them. The CDR3 consists of 14 residues. The CDR3 bases are TGCGCCAGCAGTCCCGGGACTCCCACGCTGGAGCAGTACTTC. Amino acid sequence: CASSPGTPTLEQYF.

The V and J genes are TRBV6-2 or TRBV6-3 and TRBJ2-1; D might be TRBD1 (5 bases). CDR1 and CDR2 (germline): MNHEY, SVGEGT. V lost 5 bases and J lost 0, with 8 bases in between. The CDR3 is made up of 14 amino acids. The CDR3 coding sequence is TGTGCCAGCAGTCGACAGAGCTCCTACAATGAGCAGTTCTTC. Its protein is CASSRQSSYNEQFF.

The chain links TRBV15 to TRBJ1-6, with no clear D. V gave up 1 base and J gave up 6 bases, with 4 bases separating them. Per germline, CDR1 LNHNV and CDR2 YYDKDF (reference sequence). This CDR3 has 13 amino acids. CDR3 sequence reads: CATSRVGNSPLHF. In nucleotides, the CDR3 is TGTGCCACCAGCAGAGTTGGTAATTCACCCCTCCACTTT.

CDR3 residues: CSARKSGRYTQYF. In nucleotides, the CDR3 is TGCAGTGCTAGAAAAAGCGGGAGGTATACGCAGTATTTT. The rearrangement joins TRBV20-1 to TRBJ2-3; TRBD2 matches at 9 bases. The germline V gene encodes CDR1 DFQATT and CDR2 SNEGSKA (reference sequence). Trimming took 2 bases from V and 7 from J; bases not matched to a gene: 4. CDR3 size: 13 residues.

This clonotype was picked up a small number of times. This rearrangement joins TRBV5-1 to TRBJ1-2; 11 bases map to TRBD1. The ends lost 4 bases at V and 1 base at J; junction bases unmatched: 3. This CDR3 spans 15 amino acids. CDR1 and CDR2 (germline): SGHRS, YFSETQ. The CDR3 protein is CASSTGTGGNYGYTF. The CDR3 DNA is TGCGCCAGCAGCACCGGGACAGGGGGTAACTATGGCTACACCTTC.

This clonotype has only one observation. V usage is TRBV5-1 and J usage is TRBJ2-1; D not certain. The V and J ends lost 0 bases and 9 bases respectively, with 7 bases between them. The germline gives CDR1 SGHRS, CDR2 YFSETQ. This CDR3 has 12 amino acids. The CDR3 sequence is CASSLVSPEQFF. CDR3 sequence (DNA): TGCGCCAGCAGCTTGGTTTCTCCTGAGCAGTTCTTC.

There are a few counts of this clonotype. This chain links TRBV6-2 or TRBV6-3 with TRBJ2-7; D remains unclear. The ends were cut back, 6 bases at V and 5 bases at J, with 11 bases in the middle. Germline V gene sequence: CDR1 MNHEY, CDR2 SVGEGT. The CDR3 is 12 residues long. The CDR3 sequence: CASSRKFHEQYF. The CDR3 nucleotides are TGTGCCAGCAGCCGTAAGTTCCACGAGCAGTACTTC.

CDR3 nucleotide sequence: TGTGCCAGCAGCGGGAGGGGGGTTCATGGCTACACCTTC. This codes for CASSGRGVHGYTF. The genes are TRBV27 and TRBJ1-2, with D maybe TRBD1 (6 bases). V was pared by 6 bases and J by 6 bases, with 14 bases between. The CDR3 is made up of 13 amino acids. Germline V gene data show CDR1 as MNHEY and CDR2 as SMNVEV (reference sequence).